This T cell receptor (beta chain) was identified in a study of T cells in localized non-small cell lung cancer. Germline lookup yields CDR1 KGHSH and CDR2 LQKENI. V gave up 3 bases and J gave up 6 bases; unmatched junction bases: 12. The CDR3 runs 17 residues. Using immunoSEQ multiplex PCR, the repertoire was profiled, and TCRdb retains in-frame clones only, with some absent. The sample shows 55,000 to 75,000 clones, roughly nine tenths of them seen only once. V usage is TRBV18 and J usage is TRBJ2-3, with 10 bases matching TRBD1. Source: peripheral blood, taken before any cancer treatment. The clonotype originates from a male donor at least 60 years old with stage III squamous cell lung carcinoma. The DNA of the CDR3 is TGTGCCAGCTCACCTACAAAGGGACAGGGGTACGACGATACGCAGTATTTT. Its protein product is CASSPTKGQGYDDTQYF.